Listed below are T cell receptor beta chains from one sample, sequenced in a study of resident and recirculating memory T cells in vitiligo. Profiled with immunoSEQ multiplex PCR; TCRdb holds only in-frame clones, not every one. This table has fewer than 80,000 clones, about 89% appearing once. Sequences were obtained from blood. All receptors come from a male donor with vitiligo. Both conserved end residues are part of each CDR3. A D gene is named only where the DNA matches it firmly. Clone size is not always given. Where it is, it says once, few, many or a class for expanded clones.

>TRBJ1-3|NA|TRBV19|many
CASSVDTGLTNSGNTIYF
TGTGCCAGTAGTGTAGACACGGGACTCACGAACTCTGGAAACACCATATATTTT
>TRBJ2-5|TRBD2|TRBV4-2|once
CASSPRGLAGGQETQYF
TGTGCCAGCAGCCCCAGGGGATTAGCGGGGGGGCAAGAGACCCAGTACTTC
>TRBJ2-7|NA|TRBV5-6|NA
CASSLIMADYEQYF
TGTGCCAGCAGCTTGATCATGGCGGACTACGAGCAGTACTTC
>TRBJ2-3|NA|TRBV2|NA
CASSEPRNTQYF
TGTGCCAGCAGTGAACCTAGAAATACGCAGTATTTT
>TRBJ1-4|TRBD1|TRBV18|NA
CASSLGQGAGEKLFF
TGTGCCAGCTCCCTCGGACAGGGGGCGGGCGAAAAACTGTTTTTT
>TRBJ1-3|NA|TRBV9|NA
CASSRAGVSSGNTIYF
TGTGCCAGCAGTCGAGCAGGGGTTAGCTCTGGAAACACCATATATTTT
>TRBJ2-2|TRBD2|TRBV28|once
CASSLLAGGHTGELFF
TGTGCCAGCAGTTTACTAGCGGGGGGGCACACCGGGGAGCTGTTTTTT
>TRBJ1-2|NA|TRBV9|NA
CASSAPPHYGYTF
TGTGCCAGCAGCGCCCCTCCTCACTATGGCTACACCTTC
>TRBJ1-6|NA|TRBV14|NA
CASSQTDTFSPLHF
TGTGCCAGCAGCCAGACAGACACATTTTCACCCCTCCACTTT
>TRBJ2-2|TRBD1|TRBV2|NA
CASRKDRESGELFF
TGTGCCAGCAGAAAAGACAGGGAGTCCGGGGAGCTGTTTTTT
>TRBJ2-7|TRBD1|TRBV5-1|NA
CASSIGQAFSYEQYF
TGCGCCAGCAGCATAGGACAGGCCTTCTCCTACGAGCAGTACTTC
>TRBJ2-1|NA|TRBV5-8|NA
CASSPRANEQFF
TGTGCCAGCAGCCCGCGGGCGAATGAGCAGTTCTTC
>TRBJ2-6|NA|TRBV6-1|NA
CASVTEPGANVLTF
TGTGCCAGCGTGACAGAGCCTGGGGCCAACGTCCTGACTTTC
>TRBJ2-7|TRBD1|TRBV13|NA
CASSLLGQDYEQYF
TGTGCCAGCAGCTTATTGGGACAGGACTACGAGCAGTACTTC
>TRBJ2-1|TRBD2|TRBV19|NA
CASSFLIRTSGVGEQFF
TGTGCCAGTAGTTTCCTCATTAGGACTAGCGGGGTAGGGGAGCAGTTCTTC
>TRBJ2-5|NA|TRBV5-6|NA
CASSATGSETQYF
TGTGCCAGCAGCGCCACAGGGTCGGAGACCCAGTACTTC
>TRBJ2-1|TRBD2|TRBV7-2|NA
CASSLERGGWNEQFF
TGTGCCAGCAGCTTAGAGCGGGGGGGCTGGAATGAGCAGTTCTTC
>TRBJ1-1|NA|TRBV27|NA
CASSLTPGTEAFF
TGTGCCAGCAGTTTAACCCCCGGGACAGAAGCTTTCTTT
>TRBJ2-2|NA|TRBV11-3|NA
CASSPGGARADTGELFF
TGTGCCAGCAGCCCTGGTGGGGCCCGGGCGGACACCGGGGAGCTGTTTTTT
>TRBJ2-7|TRBD2|TRBV19|NA
CASSIVAGGDEQYF
TGTGCCAGTAGTATAGTAGCGGGGGGGGACGAGCAGTACTTC
>TRBJ1-2|NA|TRBV7-6|NA
CASSSPGEGNYGYTF
TGTGCCAGCAGCAGCCCCGGGGAGGGGAACTATGGCTACACCTTC
>TRBJ2-2|TRBD1|TRBV4-3|NA
CASSHDRAYTGELFF
TGCGCCAGCAGCCATGACAGGGCATACACCGGGGAGCTGTTTTTT
>TRBJ2-7|TRBD1|TRBV19|NA
CASSIDPRDRTYEQYF
TGTGCCAGTAGTATAGACCCGCGGGACAGGACCTACGAGCAGTACTTC
>TRBJ2-3|TRBD2|TRBV5-1|NA
CASSSLAGGVGTDTQYF
TGCGCCAGCAGCTCACTAGCGGGGGGAGTAGGGACAGATACGCAGTATTTT
>TRBJ1-4|TRBD1|TRBV7-9|NA
CASSSSGTGKATNEKLFF
TGTGCCAGCAGCTCATCCGGGACAGGGAAGGCAACTAATGAAAAACTGTTTTTT
>TRBJ2-2|NA|TRBV7-9|once
CASTTAGGGELFF
TGTGCCAGCACCACAGCCGGGGGCGGGGAGCTGTTTTTT
>TRBJ1-1|NA|TRBV7-2|NA
CASSLMDDSMNTEAFF
TGTGCCAGCAGCTTAATGGATGACAGCATGAACACTGAAGCTTTCTTT
>TRBJ1-5|TRBD1|TRBV30|NA
CAWKKGTGIDQPQHF
TGTGCCTGGAAGAAGGGGACAGGGATTGATCAGCCCCAGCATTTT
>TRBJ1-5|TRBD1|TRBV5-1|once
CASSLLGTGGPEPQHF
TGCGCCAGCAGCTTGTTGGGGACAGGGGGCCCGGAGCCCCAGCATTTT
>TRBJ2-2|NA|TRBV29-1|NA
CSASYVGVRAGELFF
TGCAGCGCATCCTATGTCGGGGTTCGGGCCGGGGAGCTGTTTTTT
>TRBJ1-1|NA|TRBV5-4|NA
CASSFYGNTEAFF
TGTGCCAGCAGCTTCTACGGGAACACTGAAGCTTTCTTT
>TRBJ2-2|TRBD1|TRBV6-5|NA
CASTSWGTGGGELFF
TGTGCCAGCACTTCATGGGGGACAGGGGGCGGGGAGCTGTTTTTT
>TRBJ1-4|TRBD1|TRBV28|NA
CASRPTGGGEKLFF
TGTGCCAGCAGACCAACAGGGGGCGGTGAAAAACTGTTTTTT
>TRBJ2-2|TRBD2|TRBV28|NA
CASSLWGSSGGASNTGELFF
TGTGCCAGCAGTTTATGGGGGAGTAGCGGGGGGGCTTCGAACACCGGGGAGCTGTTTTTT
>TRBJ2-6|TRBD1|TRBV9|NA
CASSGQGAGANVLTF
TGTGCCAGCAGCGGACAGGGGGCTGGGGCCAACGTCCTGACTTTC
>TRBJ2-2|TRBD2|TRBV2|NA
CAGKGLAGGHHTGELFF
TGTGCCGGCAAAGGACTAGCGGGGGGACACCACACCGGGGAGCTGTTTTTT
>TRBJ2-1|TRBD2|TRBV5-1|NA
CASSSIFRWLAGSKGYYYNEQFF
TGCGCCAGCAGCTCTATCTTCCGGTGGCTAGCGGGGAGTAAGGGCTACTACTACAATGAGCAGTTCTTC